One sample yielded the 20 T cell receptor beta chains listed below, sequenced in a study of T cell changes during pregnancy in multiple sclerosis (dated 2019 in TCRdb). The receptor library was made with the immunoSEQ multiplex PCR assay. TCRdb obtained this table from immuneACCESS and retained in-frame rearrangements with V and J assigned. These tables miss some clones; where compared with another copy, unresolved V genes account for less than half of the shortfall, and the remainder is unexplained. In all, the sample holds just under 80,000 clones, and about 93% of those were seen once. Jointly, the top ten make up approximately 0.99% of the sample. The sequenced sample was peripheral blood, obtained in the first trimester of pregnancy. Receptors were obtained from a female donor with multiple sclerosis, enrolled in a pregnancy study.

The genes are TRBV2 and TRBJ2-5; possible D gene TRBD2, 6 bases. V was cut by 8 bases and J by 4 bases, with 20 bases left in between. In germline, CDR1 is SNHLY, CDR2 FYNNEI. This CDR3 is built from 15 residues. The CDR3 protein is CASEGGAYLRETQYF. CDR3 coding DNA: TGTGCCAGCGAAGGAGGGGCATATCTCCGAGAGACCCAGTACTTC. Supplemented by reference TRBV2 and TRBJ2-5, the full variable domain reads EPEVTQTPSHQVTQMGQEVILRCVPISNHLYFYWYRQILGQKVEFLVSFYNNEISEKSEIFDDQFSVERPDGSNFTLKIRSTKLEDSAMYFCASEGGAYLRETQYFGPGTRLLVL.

V usage is TRBV19 and J usage is TRBJ2-1; D unclear. Trimming stripped 7 bases from V and 6 bases from J, with 13 bases between. Germline V gives CDR1 LNHDA, CDR2 SQIVND (reference sequence). The CDR3 consists of 13 residues. CDR3 DNA sequence: TGTGCCAGTACCAACCTGGGCCTCAATGAGCAGTTCTTC. It codes for CASTNLGLNEQFF.

V and J are TRBV5-8 and TRBJ2-3; TRBD1 is a possible D gene (6 bases). Germline CDR1 reads SGHTS; CDR2 reads YDEGEE. This CDR3 is 16 amino acids long. Trimming took off 4 bases at V and 4 bases at J, with 19 bases between the two ends. The DNA for the CDR3 is TGTGCCAGCAGCCCGTACAGGGATAAGGGGGCAGATACGCAGTATTTT. Translated, it gives CASSPYRDKGADTQYF.

The chain couples TRBV21-1 to TRBJ1-3; TRBD1, the table's D call, lacks a check against the DNA. TRBV21-1 is labeled a pseudogene. The CDR3 contains 15 residues. In nucleotides, the CDR3 is TGTGCCAGCAGGCCTCAGGTCCCACCTGGAAACACCATATATTTT. It is translated as CASRPQVPPGNTIYF.

The chain links TRBV5-1 to TRBJ2-7; weak D call: TRBD1 (5 bases). The CDR3 contains 14 residues. Germline CDR1 and CDR2: SGHRS and YFSETQ. V lost 1 base, J lost 2 bases, and 10 bases lay in between. CDR3 protein: CASSLTDTTYEQYF. For the CDR3, the DNA is TGCGCCAGCAGCTTGACGGACACAACCTACGAGCAGTACTTC.

V and J are TRBV11-3 and TRBJ2-7; TRBD2 agrees at 7 bases. V was pared by 1 base and J by 0 bases, with 3 bases of the junction left unmatched. Germline V gene sequence: CDR1 SGHNT, CDR2 YENEEA. This CDR3 region has 15 residues. CDR3 sequence: CASSLGGGSSYEQYF. As DNA, the CDR3 is TGTGCCAGCAGCTTAGGGGGAGGGAGCTCCTACGAGCAGTACTTC.

V and J are TRBV28 and TRBJ2-7; D perhaps matches TRBD1 (5 bases). V was shortened by 2 bases and J by 0 bases, with 11 bases between the two germline ends. The CDR3 loop spans 15 amino acids. In germline, CDR1 is MDHEN, CDR2 SYDVKM. CDR3 DNA: TGTGCCAGCAGTTTACCCCCCGACAGCTCCTACGAGCAGTACTTC. Amino acid sequence: CASSLPPDSSYEQYF.

The rearrangement uses TRBV9 and TRBJ2-7; D is possibly TRBD1 (5 bases). The germline V gene encodes CDR1 SGDLS and CDR2 YYNGEE. V was cut by 0 bases and J by 0 bases, with 10 bases left in between. This CDR3 comprises 15 residues. For the CDR3, the DNA is TGTGCCAGCAGCGTAGGGGGCCTGGGCTCCTACGAGCAGTACTTC. It codes for CASSVGGLGSYEQYF. The complete variable domain, with remaining parts taken from reference TRBV9 and TRBJ2-7, reads DSGVTQTPKHLITATGQRVTLRCSPRSGDLSVYWYQQSLDQGLQFLIQYYNGEERAKGNILERFSAQQFPDLHSELNLSSLELGDSALYFCASSVGGLGSYEQYFGPGTRLTVT.

The chain uses TRBV19 and TRBJ2-2; D is ambiguous. The V gene lost 3 bases and the J gene lost 7 bases, with 9 bases spanning the gap. The CDR3 covers 13 residues. Germline loops: CDR1 LNHDA, CDR2 SQIVND (reference sequence). In DNA, the CDR3 is TGTGCCAGTAGTATTCTAGTAAGCGGGGAGCTGTTTTTT. It is translated as CASSILVSGELFF.

This rearrangement joins TRBV10-2 to TRBJ2-7; possible D gene TRBD1, 6 bases. The CDR3 runs to 15 residues. Germline V gene lookup returns CDR1 WSHSY and CDR2 SAAADI. V lost 2 bases, J lost 2 bases, and 13 bases lay in between. In DNA form, the CDR3 reads TGCGCCAGCAGTGAGCCAGGACAGATAACCTACGAGCAGTACTTC. The encoded protein is CASSEPGQITYEQYF.

In this sample, this clone turned up a few times. The gene calls are TRBV20-1 and TRBJ1-1, with D unresolved. V gave up 6 bases and J gave up 1 base, with 6 bases separating them. The CDR3 runs to 11 residues. Germline CDR1 is DFQATT and CDR2 is SNEGSKA (reference sequence). CDR3 nucleotide sequence: TGCAGTGCAAATAAGAACACTGAAGCTTTCTTT. Translated: CSANKNTEAFF.

The chain combines TRBV27 with TRBJ1-5; D is uncertain. V dropped 6 bases and J dropped 4 bases, with 10 bases sitting between them. CDR1 MNHEY and CDR2 SMNVEV come from the germline V gene (reference sequence). The CDR3 spans 13 residues. CDR3 sequence (DNA): TGTGCCAGCAGCCCTACCCTAAATCAGCCCCAGCATTTT. Protein sequence: CASSPTLNQPQHF.

CDR3 bases: TGTGCCAGCAGCTTGGCCACAGGGTCTAATTCACCCCTCCACTTT. It codes for CASSLATGSNSPLHF. The rearrangement joins TRBV5-4 to TRBJ1-6, with a weak D call TRBD1 (6 bases). V lost 0 bases and J 6 bases, leaving 10 bases between the germline ends. This CDR3 contains 15 residues. Looked up from germline, CDR1 is SGHNT and CDR2 is YYREEE (reference sequence). The variable domain in full, completed from reference TRBV5-4 and TRBJ1-6, reads ETGVTQSPTHLIKTRGQQVTLRCSSQSGHNTVSWYQQALGQGPQFIFQYYREEENGRGNFPPRFSGLQFPNYSSELNVNALELDDSALYLCASSLATGSNSPLHFGNGTRLTVT.

V is TRBV6-1 and J is TRBJ1-5; D remains ambiguous. Trimming left V 7 bases short and J 4 bases short, with 14 bases between. CDR1 MNHNS and CDR2 SASEGT come from the germline V gene. CDR3 size: 14 residues. The CDR3, as DNA: TGTGCCAGCAAAGCAGATTGGAGGAATCAGCCCCAGCATTTT. Protein sequence: CASKADWRNQPQHF.

The rearrangement uses TRBV19 and TRBJ2-3, with D perhaps matching TRBD1 (6 bases). The CDR3 is 13 amino acids. Trimming took 5 bases from V and 9 from J, leaving 15 bases between them. Germline assignment: CDR1 LNHDA and CDR2 SQIVND (reference sequence). CDR3 amino acids: CASSRNRVGTQYF. In DNA form, the CDR3 reads TGTGCCAGTAGTCGCAACAGGGTGGGGACGCAGTATTTT.

The J gene is TRBJ1-3, the V gene TRBV29-1; 7 nucleotides align to TRBD1. The germline gives CDR1 SQVTM, CDR2 ANQGSEA. This CDR3 comprises 14 residues. J was trimmed by 5 bases and V by 6 bases; bases with no gene match: 10. As DNA, the CDR3 is TGCAGCGTCGTAACAGGGGTGGGGAGAAACACCATATATTTT. Its protein product is CSVVTGVGRNTIYF. Drawing the rest from reference TRBV29-1 and TRBJ1-3, the complete variable domain is SAVISQKPSRDICQRGTSLTIQCQVDSQVTMMFWYRQQPGQSLTLIATANQGSEATYESGFVIDKFPISRPNLTFSTLTVSNMSPEDSSIYLCSVVTGVGRNTIYFGEGSWLTVV.

This chain uses TRBV6-5 with TRBJ2-1; 7 bases are shared with TRBD2. CDR1 is MNHEY, CDR2 SVGAGI, per germline. The trim removed 2 bases at V and 2 bases at J, leaving 6 bases unmatched. CDR3 size: 16 residues. CDR3 coding DNA: TGTGCCAGCAGTTACAGCGGGGCATCAACCTACAATGAGCAGTTCTTC. It encodes CASSYSGASTYNEQFF.

The chain couples TRBV5-1 to TRBJ2-2; possible D gene TRBD1, 6 bases. Trimming left V 0 bases short and J 1 base short, with 16 bases between. Germline V gene lookup returns CDR1 SGHRS and CDR2 YFSETQ. This CDR3 region has 18 residues. The CDR3 sequence is CASSLVMRGRGNTGELFF. CDR3 coding DNA: TGCGCCAGCAGCTTGGTTATGCGTGGCAGGGGGAACACCGGGGAGCTGTTTTTT.

The chain recombines TRBV11-2 with TRBJ2-1; 12 bases fit TRBD2. The CDR3 consists of 16 residues. Germline trimming cut 1 base from V and 12 bases from J; bases unmatched to any gene: 10. Germline V gene data show CDR1 as SGHAT and CDR2 as FQNNGV. In DNA, the CDR3 is TGTGCCAGCAGCTTAGTGGGACTAGCGGGTGCAATGGGGCAGTTCTTC. This translates into CASSLVGLAGAMGQFF.

V gene TRBV2 combines with J gene TRBJ2-3; 9 bases line up with TRBD1. Per germline, CDR1 SNHLY and CDR2 FYNNEI. The CDR3 consists of 15 residues. With V trimmed by 8 bases and J by 0 bases, 6 bases remained unmatched. CDR3 region: CASSRDRDSTDTQYF. CDR3 DNA sequence: TGTGCCAGCTCCCGGGACAGGGATAGCACAGATACGCAGTATTTT.